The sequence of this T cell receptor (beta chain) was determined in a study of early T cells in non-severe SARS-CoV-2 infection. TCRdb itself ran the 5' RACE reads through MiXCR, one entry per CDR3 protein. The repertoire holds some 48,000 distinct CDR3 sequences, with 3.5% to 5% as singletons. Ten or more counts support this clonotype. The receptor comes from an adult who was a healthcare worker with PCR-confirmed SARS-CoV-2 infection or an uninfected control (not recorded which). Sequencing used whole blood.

CDR3 loop: CASSQALRNTGELFF. The CDR3 DNA follows: TGTGCCAGCAGCCAAGCTCTGAGGAACACCGGGGAGCTGTTTTTT. The chain has TRBV3-1 and TRBJ2-2; the D is unclear. The CDR3 covers 15 residues. Germline CDR1 reads LGHDT; CDR2 reads YNNKEL (reference sequence). V was pared by 1 base and J by 1 base, with 7 bases between.